This T cell receptor (beta chain) stems from a study of cytomegalovirus exposure and HLA in healthy donors. This clone occurred many times. The junction had 5 bases not matched to a gene; V was cut back by 4 bases and J by 3 bases. CDR1 is SGHDN and CDR2 is FVKESK in the germline V gene. The CDR3 runs to 15 residues. The repertoire was sequenced with immunoSEQ multiplex PCR; TCRdb's copy has only in-frame clones and lacks some. Of more than 300,000 clones in the sample, 80% to 90% were seen once. It was the approximately 120-subject validation cohort, separate from the approximately 670-subject first cohort, to which the donors belonged.

Sequencing was performed on PBMCs. The V gene is TRBV14, the J gene TRBJ2-7; TRBD2 aligns across 11 bases. This clonotype originated in a young woman in good health and CMV-seronegative. The CDR3 sequence is CASSPRLAGSYEQYF. The CDR3 coding sequence is TGTGCCAGCAGCCCCAGACTAGCGGGAAGCTACGAGCAGTACTTC.